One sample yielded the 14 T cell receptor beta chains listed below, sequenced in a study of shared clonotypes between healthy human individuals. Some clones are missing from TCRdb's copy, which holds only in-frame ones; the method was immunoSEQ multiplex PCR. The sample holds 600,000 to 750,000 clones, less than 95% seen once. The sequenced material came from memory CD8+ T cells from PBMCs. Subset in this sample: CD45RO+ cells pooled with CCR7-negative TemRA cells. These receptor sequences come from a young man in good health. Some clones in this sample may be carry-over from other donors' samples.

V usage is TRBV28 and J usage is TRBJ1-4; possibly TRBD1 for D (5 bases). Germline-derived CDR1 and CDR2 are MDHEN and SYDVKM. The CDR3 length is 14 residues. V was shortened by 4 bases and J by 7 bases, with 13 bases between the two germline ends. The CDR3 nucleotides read TGTGCCAGCAGTTCTACCCCCCAGGGTGAAAAACTGTTTTTT. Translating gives CASSSTPQGEKLFF.

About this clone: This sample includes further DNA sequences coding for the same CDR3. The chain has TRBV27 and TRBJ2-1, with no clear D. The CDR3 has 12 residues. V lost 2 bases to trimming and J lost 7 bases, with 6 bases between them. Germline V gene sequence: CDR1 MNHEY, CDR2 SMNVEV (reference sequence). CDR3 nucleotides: TGTGCCAGCAGTTTAGCCGGGAATGAGCAGTTCTTC. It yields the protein CASSLAGNEQFF.

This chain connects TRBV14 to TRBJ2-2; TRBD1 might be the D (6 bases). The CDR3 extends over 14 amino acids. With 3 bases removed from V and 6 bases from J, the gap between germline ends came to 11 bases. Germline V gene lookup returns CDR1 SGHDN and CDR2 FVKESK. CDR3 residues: CASSQNRDAGELFF. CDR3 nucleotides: TGTGCCAGCAGCCAGAACAGGGATGCCGGGGAGCTGTTTTTT.

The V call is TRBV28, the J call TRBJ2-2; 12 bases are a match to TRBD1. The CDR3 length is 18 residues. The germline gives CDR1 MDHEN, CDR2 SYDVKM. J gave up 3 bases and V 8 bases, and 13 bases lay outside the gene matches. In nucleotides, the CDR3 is TGTGCCAGCTCCTCCGGGACAGGGGGCCCCGGGTACACCGGGGAGCTGTTTTTT. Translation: CASSSGTGGPGYTGELFF. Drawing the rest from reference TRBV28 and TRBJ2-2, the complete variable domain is DVKVTQSSRYLVKRTGEKVFLECVQDMDHENMFWYRQDPGLGLRLIYFSYDVKMKEKGDIPEGYSVSREKKERFSLILESASTNQTSMYLCASSSGTGGPGYTGELFFGEGSRLTVL.

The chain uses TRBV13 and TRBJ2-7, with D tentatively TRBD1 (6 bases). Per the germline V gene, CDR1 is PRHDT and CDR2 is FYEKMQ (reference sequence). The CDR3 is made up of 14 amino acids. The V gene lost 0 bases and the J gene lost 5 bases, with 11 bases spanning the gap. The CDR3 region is CASSLGRRDNEQYF. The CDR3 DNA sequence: TGTGCCAGCAGCTTAGGCCGCAGGGACAACGAGCAGTACTTC.

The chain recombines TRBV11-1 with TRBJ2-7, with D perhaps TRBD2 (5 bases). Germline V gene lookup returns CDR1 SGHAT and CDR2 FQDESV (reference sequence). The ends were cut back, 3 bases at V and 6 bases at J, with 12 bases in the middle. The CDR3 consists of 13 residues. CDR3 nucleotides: TGTGCCAGCAGCTTTTCAGGACGGGGCGAGCAGTACTTC. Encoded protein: CASSFSGRGEQYF.

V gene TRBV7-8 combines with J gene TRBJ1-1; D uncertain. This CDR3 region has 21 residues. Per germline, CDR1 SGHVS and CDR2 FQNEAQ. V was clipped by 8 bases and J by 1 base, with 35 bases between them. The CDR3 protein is CASQIEVSLDVEGPSNTEAFF. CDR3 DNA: TGTGCCAGCCAGATAGAGGTTTCCCTGGATGTAGAAGGTCCCTCGAACACTGAAGCTTTCTTT.

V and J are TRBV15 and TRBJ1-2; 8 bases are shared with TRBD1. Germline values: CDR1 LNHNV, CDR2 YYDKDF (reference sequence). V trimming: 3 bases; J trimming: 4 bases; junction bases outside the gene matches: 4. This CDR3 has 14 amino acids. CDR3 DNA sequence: TGTGCCACCAGCAGGACAGGGGAATTCTATGGCTACACCTTC. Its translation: CATSRTGEFYGYTF.

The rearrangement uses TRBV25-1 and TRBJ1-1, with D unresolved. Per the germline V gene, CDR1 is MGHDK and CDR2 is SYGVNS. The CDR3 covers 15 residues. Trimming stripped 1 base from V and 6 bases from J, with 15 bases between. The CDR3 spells CASSEFHVGVSEAFF. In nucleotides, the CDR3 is TGTGCCAGCAGTGAATTTCACGTCGGGGTCTCTGAAGCTTTCTTT.

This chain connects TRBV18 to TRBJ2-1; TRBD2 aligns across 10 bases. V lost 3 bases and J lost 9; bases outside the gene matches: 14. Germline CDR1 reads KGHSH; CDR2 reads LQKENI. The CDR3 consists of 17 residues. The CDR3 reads CASSPPGLAGVIGEQFF. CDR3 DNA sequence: TGTGCCAGCTCACCTCCAGGCCTAGCGGGAGTTATAGGTGAGCAGTTCTTC.

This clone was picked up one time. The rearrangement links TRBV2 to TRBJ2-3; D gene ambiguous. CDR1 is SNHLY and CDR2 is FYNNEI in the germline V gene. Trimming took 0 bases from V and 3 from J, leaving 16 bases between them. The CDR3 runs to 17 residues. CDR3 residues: CASSEALLPPFTDTQYF. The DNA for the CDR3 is TGTGCCAGCAGTGAAGCGCTTCTTCCCCCGTTTACAGATACGCAGTATTTT.

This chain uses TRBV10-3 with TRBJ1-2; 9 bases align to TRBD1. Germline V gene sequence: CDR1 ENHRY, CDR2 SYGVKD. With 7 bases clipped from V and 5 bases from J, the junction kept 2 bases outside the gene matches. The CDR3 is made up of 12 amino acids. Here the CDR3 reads CAITQGAYGYTF. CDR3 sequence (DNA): TGTGCCATCACACAGGGGGCGTATGGCTACACCTTC.

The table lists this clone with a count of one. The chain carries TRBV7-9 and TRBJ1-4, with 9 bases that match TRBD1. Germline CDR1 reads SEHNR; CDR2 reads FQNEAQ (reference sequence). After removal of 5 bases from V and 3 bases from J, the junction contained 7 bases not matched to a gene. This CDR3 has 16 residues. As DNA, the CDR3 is TGTGCCAGCAGCCCCGGACAGGGGAGTGCTAATGAAAAACTGTTTTTT. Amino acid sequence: CASSPGQGSANEKLFF.

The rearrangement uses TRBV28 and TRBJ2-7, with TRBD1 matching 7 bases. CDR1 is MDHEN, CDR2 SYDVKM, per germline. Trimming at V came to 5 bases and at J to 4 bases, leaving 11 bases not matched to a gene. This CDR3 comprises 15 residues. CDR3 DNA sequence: TGTGCCAGCAGTCTAAACCCGGGACAGTTATACGAGCAGTACTTC. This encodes CASSLNPGQLYEQYF.